A single sample is the source of the 17 T cell receptor beta chains below, sequenced in a study of T cells in Graves' hyperthyroidism and ophthalmopathy. It was RNA transcripts that yielded the amplified TCR beta CDR3 regions. TCR CDR3 underwent first-round RT-PCR with the HTBI primer set. TCRdb reprocessed the multiplex PCR reads with MiXCR, giving one entry per CDR3 protein. The sample records about 590,000 distinct CDR3 sequences, about a sixth being singletons. Material: blood. The receptors derive from a woman in her twenties or thirties with Graves' hyperthyroidism.

Turning to this clonotype: Given a much more abundant clone one base away, this may be a read error. CDR3 region: CASSPSFGETTDTQYF. For the CDR3, the DNA is TGTGCCAGCAGCCCCTCCTTCGGGGAGACCACAGATACGCAGTATTTT. The rearrangement uses TRBV7-9 and TRBJ2-3, with TRBD2 as a possible D gene (5 bases). V was shortened by 5 bases and J by 2 bases, with 17 bases between the two germline ends. CDR1 and CDR2 from the germline V gene are SEHNR and FQNEAQ (reference sequence). The CDR3 has 16 amino acids.

This clonotype was recorded a few times. Sequence at one end of the junction differs from germline and may be a read error. The chain has TRBV12-3 or TRBV12-4 and TRBJ2-3; no definite D call. This CDR3 has 13 amino acids. Here the CDR3 reads CASNLGSTDTQYF. The CDR3 bases are TGTGCCAGCAATTTAGGGAGCACAGATACGCAGTATTTT.

This clonotype has a count of ten or more. V usage is TRBV20-1 and J usage is TRBJ2-1, with 7 bases lining up with TRBD2. Trimming took 1 base from V and 6 from J; bases not matched to a gene: 12. The length of the CDR3 is 16 residues. Germline-derived CDR1 and CDR2 are DFQATT and SNEGSKA (reference sequence). DNA for the CDR3: TGCAGTGCTAGAGGACCTTCGGGCGGGAGCTTCAATGAGCAGTTCTTC. Translating it yields CSARGPSGGSFNEQFF.

The sample holds a few counts of this clonotype. V usage is TRBV19 and J usage is TRBJ2-7, with 12 bases identical to TRBD2. The CDR3 is 15 amino acids. The V gene end was trimmed by 5 bases and the J gene end by 4 bases; junction bases not matched to a gene: 6. Germline CDR1 is LNHDA and CDR2 is SQIVND (reference sequence). CDR3 nucleotide sequence: TGTGCCAGTAGTGCGACTAGCGGGAGTCCATACGAGCAGTACTTC. It yields the protein CASSATSGSPYEQYF. The complete variable domain, with remaining parts taken from reference TRBV19 and TRBJ2-7, reads DGGITQSPKYLFRKEGQNVTLSCEQNLNHDAMYWYRQDPGQGLRLIYYSQIVNDFQKGDIAEGYSVSREKKESFPLTVTSAQKNPTAFYLCASSATSGSPYEQYFGPGTRLTVT.

This clonotype was observed a few times. The chain employs TRBV11-2 and TRBJ2-7; D possibly matches TRBD1 or TRBD2 (7 bases each). With 4 bases removed from V and 3 bases from J, the gap between germline ends came to 22 bases. The CDR3 spans 17 residues. CDR1 is SGHAT and CDR2 is FQNNGV in the germline V gene. This chain's CDR3 is CASSSLRGGFGNYEQYF. CDR3 in DNA: TGTGCCAGCAGCTCGCTCAGGGGGGGTTTTGGAAACTACGAGCAGTACTTC.

This clonotype was picked up many times. CDR3 in amino acids: CASSYSTGGYGYTF. The CDR3 coding sequence is TGTGCCAGCAGTTACTCGACAGGGGGGTATGGCTACACCTTC. The chain links TRBV6-6 to TRBJ1-2; 9 bases are a match to TRBD1. V dropped 0 bases and J dropped 5; count of bases not matched to a gene: 1. Germline V CDR1 and CDR2: MNHNY, SVGAGI (reference sequence). The CDR3 is made up of 14 amino acids.

This clonotype was found many times. The genes are TRBV7-9 and TRBJ1-6; a possible D gene is TRBD1 (5 bases). Germline CDR1 SEHNR, CDR2 FQNEAQ (reference sequence). The CDR3 contains 13 residues. Trimming left V 2 bases short and J 10 bases short, with 9 bases between. The CDR3 here is CASSLRQTSPLHF. CDR3 in DNA: TGTGCCAGCAGCTTAAGACAGACCTCACCCCTCCACTTT.

V gene TRBV27 combines with J gene TRBJ1-3; the D gene is possibly TRBD1 (5 bases). This CDR3 contains 15 residues. The germline V and J ends were trimmed by 6 bases and 2 bases, with 14 bases remaining between them. The germline gives CDR1 MNHEY, CDR2 SMNVEV (reference sequence). The CDR3 loop reads CASRPTGTPGNTIYF. CDR3 DNA: TGTGCCAGCAGACCCACCGGGACTCCTGGAAACACCATATATTTT.

This clonotype was observed at least ten times. The J gene is TRBJ2-1, the V gene TRBV2; 7 bases are shared with TRBD1. CDR1 and CDR2 from the germline V gene are SNHLY and FYNNEI. V trimming: 5 bases; J trimming: 0 bases; junction bases outside the gene matches: 4. This CDR3 has 15 amino acids. The CDR3 sequence is CASSRDRASYNEQFF. The CDR3, as DNA: TGTGCCAGCAGTCGCGACAGGGCCTCCTACAATGAGCAGTTCTTC.

In its sample, this clonotype was seen a few times. The V call is TRBV28, the J call TRBJ2-7; D is possibly TRBD2 (6 bases). Germline V gene lookup returns CDR1 MDHEN and CDR2 SYDVKM. V was pared by 3 bases and J by 7 bases, with 19 bases between. The CDR3 runs 15 residues. The CDR3 sequence: CASSFSGTLGKEQYF. The CDR3 nucleotides are TGTGCCAGCAGTTTTTCCGGGACTCTCGGAAAAGAGCAGTACTTC.

This chain joins TRBV20-1 and TRBJ1-1; maybe TRBD1 (5 bases). Germline V gene lookup returns CDR1 DFQATT and CDR2 SNEGSKA (reference sequence). Trimming cost V 6 bases and J 0 bases, with 11 bases left between them. The CDR3 covers 13 residues. CDR3: CSAVGGMNTEAFF. CDR3 DNA: TGCAGTGCGGTGGGGGGGATGAACACTGAAGCTTTCTTT.

This clonotype was detected only a few times. This sequence joins TRBV7-9 and TRBJ2-7, with TRBD1 identical over 9 bases. The junction had 4 bases not matched to a gene; V was cut back by 1 base and J by 6 bases. The CDR3 runs 14 residues. Germline V gene lookup returns CDR1 SEHNR and CDR2 FQNEAQ (reference sequence). CDR3 DNA: TGTGCCAGCAGCTTAGGGGGACAGGGCTTCGAGCAGTACTTC. It specifies CASSLGGQGFEQYF.

This clonotype was counted at least ten times. V is TRBV12-3 or TRBV12-4 and J is TRBJ1-5, with a tentative D call TRBD1 (5 bases). Trimming took 8 bases from V and 0 from J, leaving 20 bases between them. The CDR3 sequence is 17 residues long. CDR3 in DNA: TGTGCCAGCCGGCTAGGGGCAGGTCTCGATAGCAATCAGCCCCAGCATTTT. Residues: CASRLGAGLDSNQPQHF.

This clonotype was seen more than once but under ten times. The rearrangement joins TRBV19 to TRBJ2-3, with 10 bases aligning to TRBD1. CDR3 length: 17 amino acids. V gave up 5 bases and J gave up 2 bases; unmatched junction bases: 10. CDR1 LNHDA and CDR2 SQIVND come from the germline V gene (reference sequence). CDR3 region: CASSASTGGLFTDTQYF. The DNA for the CDR3 is TGTGCCAGTAGTGCCTCGACAGGGGGCCTCTTCACAGATACGCAGTATTTT. Using reference TRBV19 and TRBJ2-3 for the parts outside the CDR3, the full variable domain is DGGITQSPKYLFRKEGQNVTLSCEQNLNHDAMYWYRQDPGQGLRLIYYSQIVNDFQKGDIAEGYSVSREKKESFPLTVTSAQKNPTAFYLCASSASTGGLFTDTQYFGPGTRLTVL.

The CDR3 sequence is CASSYSVPGQPSGANVLTF. CDR3 in DNA: TGTGCCAGCAGTTACTCGGTACCGGGACAGCCCTCTGGGGCCAACGTCCTGACTTTC. The chain joins TRBV6-5 to TRBJ2-6, with 7 bases fitting TRBD1. Trimming cost V 0 bases and J 0 bases; bases outside gene matches: 8. CDR3 length equals 19 residues. Germline CDR1 is MNHEY and CDR2 is SVGAGI.

The chain recombines TRBV12-5 with TRBJ2-7; D may be TRBD2 (6 bases). CDR1 is LGHNT and CDR2 is FRNRAP in the germline V gene. V was shortened by 7 bases and J by 6 bases, with 16 bases between the two germline ends. The CDR3 contains 13 residues. The CDR3 here is CASALGGDGEQYF. CDR3 coding DNA: TGTGCTAGTGCCCTGGGGGGAGACGGCGAGCAGTACTTC.

This clonotype was counted many times. The rearrangement joins TRBV2 to TRBJ2-1, with D perhaps matching TRBD2 (6 bases). Trimming removed 8 bases at V and 0 bases at J, with 26 bases between. CDR3 length equals 19 residues. Germline lookup yields CDR1 SNHLY and CDR2 FYNNEI. The CDR3 loop is CASDQRTFVGGGSYNEQFF. In nucleotides, the CDR3 is TGTGCCAGCGATCAACGAACATTTGTGGGGGGAGGCTCCTACAATGAGCAGTTCTTC. Filled out from reference TRBV2 and TRBJ2-1, the complete variable domain reads EPEVTQTPSHQVTQMGQEVILRCVPISNHLYFYWYRQILGQKVEFLVSFYNNEISEKSEIFDDQFSVERPDGSNFTLKIRSTKLEDSAMYFCASDQRTFVGGGSYNEQFFGPGTRLTVL.